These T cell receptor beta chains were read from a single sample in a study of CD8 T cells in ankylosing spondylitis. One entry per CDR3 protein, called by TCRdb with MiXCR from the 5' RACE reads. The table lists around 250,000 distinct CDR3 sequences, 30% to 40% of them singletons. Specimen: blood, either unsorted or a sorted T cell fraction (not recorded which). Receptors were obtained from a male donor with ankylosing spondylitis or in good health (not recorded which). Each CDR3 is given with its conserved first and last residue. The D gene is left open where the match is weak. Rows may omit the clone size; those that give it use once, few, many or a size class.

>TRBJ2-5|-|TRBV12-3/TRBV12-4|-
CASSFSLEGETQYF
TGTGCCAGCAGTTTTTCCCTGGAGGGGGAGACCCAGTACTTC
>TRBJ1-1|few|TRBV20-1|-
CSARENTEAFF
TGCAGTGCTAGGGAGAACACTGAAGCTTTCTTT
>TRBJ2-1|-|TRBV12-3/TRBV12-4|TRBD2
CASSLGRVWNEQFF
TGTGCCAGCAGCCTGGGGAGGGTCTGGAATGAGCAGTTCTTC
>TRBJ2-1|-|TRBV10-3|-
CAIQAGGGTNNEQFF
TGTGCCATCCAGGCAGGGGGGGGAACCAACAATGAGCAGTTCTTC
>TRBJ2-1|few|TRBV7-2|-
CASRSRFGGEQFF
TGTGCCAGCAGATCACGGTTCGGGGGCGAGCAGTTCTTC
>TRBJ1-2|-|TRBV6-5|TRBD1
CASSYPAGTGVPNYGYTF
TGTGCCAGCAGTTACCCAGCCGGGACAGGGGTACCTAACTATGGCTACACCTTC
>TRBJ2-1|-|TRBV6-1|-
CAAWTGSYNEQFF
TGTGCCGCCTGGACGGGCTCCTACAATGAGCAGTTCTTC
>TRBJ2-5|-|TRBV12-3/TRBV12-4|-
CASSRTGTIETQYF
TGTGCCAGCAGTCGAACCGGGACAATAGAGACCCAGTACTTC
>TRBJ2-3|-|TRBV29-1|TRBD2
CSVDLADTDTQYF
TGCAGCGTTGATCTAGCGGACACAGATACGCAGTATTTT
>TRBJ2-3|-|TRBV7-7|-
CAVGKINTDTQYF
TGTGCGGTCGGGAAAATAAACACAGATACGCAGTATTTT
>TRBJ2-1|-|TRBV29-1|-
CSVGENPGGKYEQFF
TGCAGCGTTGGAGAGAATCCGGGGGGCAAGTATGAGCAGTTCTTC
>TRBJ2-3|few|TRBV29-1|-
CSHREPADTQYF
TGCAGCCACCGGGAGCCCGCAGATACGCAGTATTTT
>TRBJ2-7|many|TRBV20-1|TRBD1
CSAPDRQRGEQYF
TGCAGTGCACCGGACAGGCAGAGAGGCGAGCAGTACTTC
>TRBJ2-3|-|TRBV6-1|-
CASSRMWADTQYF
TGTGCCAGCAGTCGAATGTGGGCAGATACGCAGTATTTT
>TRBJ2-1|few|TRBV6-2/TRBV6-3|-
CASTPGDIYNEQFF
TGTGCCAGCACCCCCGGGGACATCTACAATGAGCAGTTCTTC
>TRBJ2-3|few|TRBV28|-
CASSNRRKWADTQYF
TGTGCCAGCAGCAACCGGAGAAAGTGGGCAGATACGCAGTATTTT
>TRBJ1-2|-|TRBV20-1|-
CSARFDAEINYGYTF
TGCAGTGCTAGGTTTGACGCCGAAATCAACTATGGCTACACCTTC
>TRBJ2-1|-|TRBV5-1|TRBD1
CASSETGTTYNEQFF
TGCGCCAGCAGCGAGACAGGGACCACATACAATGAGCAGTTCTTC
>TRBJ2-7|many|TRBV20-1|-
CSASQPSDEQYF
TGCAGTGCTAGCCAGCCCTCTGACGAGCAGTACTTC
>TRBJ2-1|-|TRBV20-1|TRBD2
CSARDVGSGGANEQFF
TGCAGTGCTAGAGATGTAGGTAGCGGGGGGGCCAATGAGCAGTTCTTC
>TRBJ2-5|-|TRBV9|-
CASSAPAAQETQYF
TGTGCCAGCAGCGCCCCGGCGGCTCAAGAGACCCAGTACTTC
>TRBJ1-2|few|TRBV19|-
CASTMAGEYGYTF
TGTGCCAGTACCATGGCGGGGGAGTATGGCTACACCTTC
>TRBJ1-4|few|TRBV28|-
CCTSATNEKLFF
TGTTGCACCTCTGCAACTAATGAAAAACTGTTTTTT
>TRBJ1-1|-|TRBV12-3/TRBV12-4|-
CASSLRAVNTEAFF
TGTGCCAGCAGTTTAAGGGCGGTGAACACTGAAGCTTTCTTT
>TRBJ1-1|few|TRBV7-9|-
CASSLGTGRRTEAFF
TGTGCCAGCAGCTTAGGAACAGGGAGACGGACTGAAGCTTTCTTT
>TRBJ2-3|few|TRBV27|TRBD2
CASSFLGGDPTDTQYF
TGTGCCAGCTCGTTCCTCGGGGGGGACCCCACAGATACGCAGTATTTT
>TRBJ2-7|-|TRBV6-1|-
CASSPTGTPSYEQYF
TGTGCCAGCAGTCCGACCGGGACTCCGTCCTACGAGCAGTACTTC
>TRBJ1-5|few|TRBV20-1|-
CSDRAGTGSRDNQPQHF
TGCAGTGACAGGGCCGGAACTGGCTCCAGGGACAATCAGCCCCAGCATTTT
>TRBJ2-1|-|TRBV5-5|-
CASSFERVNEQFF
TGTGCCAGCAGCTTTGAAAGGGTCAATGAGCAGTTCTTC
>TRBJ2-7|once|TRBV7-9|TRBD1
CASSPARTGGEQYF
TGTGCCAGCAGCCCCGCCAGGACAGGGGGCGAGCAGTACTTC
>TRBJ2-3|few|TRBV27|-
CASSLLSAPGRGTDTQYF
TGTGCCAGCAGTCTGTTGTCTGCCCCGGGACGAGGAACAGATACGCAGTATTTT
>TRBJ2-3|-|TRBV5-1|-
CASTPRARSTDTQYF
TGCGCCAGCACCCCGCGGGCAAGAAGCACAGATACGCAGTATTTT
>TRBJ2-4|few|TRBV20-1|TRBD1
CSASSSGQGKNIQYF
TGCAGTGCTAGTAGCTCGGGACAGGGGAAAAACATTCAGTACTTC
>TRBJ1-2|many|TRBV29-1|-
CSVDEGANYGYTF
TGCAGCGTTGATGAGGGAGCTAACTATGGCTACACCTTC
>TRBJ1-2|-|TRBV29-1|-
CSVEKLFGGGYTF
TGCAGCGTTGAAAAACTGTTCGGTGGTGGCTACACCTTC
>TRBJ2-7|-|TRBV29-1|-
CSVTQGGGEQYF
TGCAGCGTTACACAGGGCGGCGGCGAGCAGTACTTC
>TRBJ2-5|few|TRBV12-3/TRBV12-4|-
CASSPGPTQYF
TGTGCCAGCAGTCCGGGACCTACCCAGTACTTC
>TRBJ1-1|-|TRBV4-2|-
CASSQVATATEAFF
TGTGCCAGCAGCCAAGTGGCGACAGCCACTGAAGCTTTCTTT
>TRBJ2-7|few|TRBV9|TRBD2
CASSSGRGVRYEQYF
TGTGCCAGCAGCTCCGGGAGGGGAGTTCGCTACGAGCAGTACTTC
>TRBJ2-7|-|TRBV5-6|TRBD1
CASSLEQGPYEQYF
TGTGCCAGCAGCTTGGAACAGGGGCCCTACGAGCAGTACTTC
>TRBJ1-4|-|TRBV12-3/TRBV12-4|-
CASRVGDEKLFF
TGTGCCAGCCGAGTGGGGGATGAAAAACTGTTTTTT
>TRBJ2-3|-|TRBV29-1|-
CSVDKIQRSVGTQYF
TGCAGCGTTGACAAAATCCAGAGGTCTGTTGGCACGCAGTATTTT
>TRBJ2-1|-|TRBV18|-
CASSMGRPYNEQFF
TGTGCCAGCTCAATGGGTCGACCCTACAATGAGCAGTTCTTC
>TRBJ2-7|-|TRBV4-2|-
CASSQDGGRGEQYF
TGTGCCAGCAGCCAAGACGGCGGTCGCGGGGAGCAGTACTTC
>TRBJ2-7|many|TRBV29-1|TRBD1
CSVEEGQGTYEQYF
TGCAGCGTTGAAGAGGGACAGGGGACCTACGAGCAGTACTTC
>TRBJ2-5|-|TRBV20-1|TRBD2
CSAFLAGGASETQYF
TGCAGTGCTTTTCTAGCGGGGGGCGCTTCAGAGACCCAGTACTTC
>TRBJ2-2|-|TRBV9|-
CASSVEWGNLNTGELFF
TGTGCCAGCAGCGTAGAATGGGGCAACTTGAACACCGGGGAGCTGTTTTTT
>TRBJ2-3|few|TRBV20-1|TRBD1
CSAITSRQAGGLDTQYF
TGCAGTGCTATAACATCCCGGCAGGCAGGGGGTCTTGATACGCAGTATTTT
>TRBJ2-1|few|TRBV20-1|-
CSARGALQNNEQFF
TGCAGTGCTAGAGGGGCCCTACAAAACAATGAGCAGTTCTTC
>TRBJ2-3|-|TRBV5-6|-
CASSLPGGLSTDTQYF
TGTGCCAGCAGCTTGCCAGGGGGACTTAGCACAGATACGCAGTATTTT
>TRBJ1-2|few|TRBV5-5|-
CASSFNVENWYGYTF
TGTGCCAGCAGCTTTAACGTGGAGAACTGGTATGGCTACACCTTC
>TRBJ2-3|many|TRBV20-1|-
CSAAEDRGADTQYF
TGCAGTGCTGCCGAGGATAGGGGTGCGGATACGCAGTATTTT
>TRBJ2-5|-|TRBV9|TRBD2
CASSVVAGGPGTQYF
TGTGCCAGCAGCGTAGTGGCGGGGGGGCCCGGGACCCAGTACTTC
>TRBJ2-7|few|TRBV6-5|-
CASTSYSYEQYF
TGTGCCAGCACCTCCTACTCGTACGAGCAGTACTTC
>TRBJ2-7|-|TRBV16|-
CASSHRDRYYEQYF
TGTGCCAGCAGCCACCGGGACCGTTACTACGAGCAGTACTTC
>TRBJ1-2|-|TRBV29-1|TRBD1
CSALTMGQGAYGYTF
TGCAGCGCCCTAACTATGGGACAGGGGGCCTATGGCTACACCTTC
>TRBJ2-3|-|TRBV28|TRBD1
CASSSPRDRGRDTQYF
TGTGCCAGCAGTTCCCCAAGGGACAGGGGGCGAGATACGCAGTATTTT
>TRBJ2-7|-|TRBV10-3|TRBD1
CAVTDRATYEQYF
TGTGCCGTAACGGACAGGGCCACCTACGAGCAGTACTTC
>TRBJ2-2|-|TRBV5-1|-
CASSSANTGELFF
TGTGCCAGCAGCAGTGCGAACACCGGGGAGCTGTTTTTT
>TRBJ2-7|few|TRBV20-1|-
CSARDRRGVGFGEQYF
TGCAGTGCTAGAGATCGAAGGGGAGTTGGGTTCGGCGAGCAGTACTTC